The 6 T cell receptor delta chains in this list originate from one sample, sequenced in a study of gammadelta T cells in human blood. TCRdb applied CATT to the RT-PCR reads for clone calling. The sample records 650 to 950 delta-chain clones, around a third being singletons. Input material: Vgamma9Vdelta2 gamma-delta T cells from infant blood. All receptors derive from a human donor.

There are a few counts of this clone. A much larger clone differs by one base, so this may be a read error. V and J are TRDV2 and TRDJ2; 9 nucleotides match TRDD3. TCRdb carries no J gene annotation; the J gene was assigned here by matching the DNA with germline. V trimming: 0 bases; J trimming: 0 bases; junction bases outside the gene matches: 1. Germline V gene data show CDR1 as GEAIGNYY and CDR2 as EKD. CDR3 size: 16 residues. The CDR3: CACDTMGDTLTAQLFF. Written as DNA, the CDR3 is TGTGCCTGTGACACCATGGGGGATACTTTGACAGCACAACTCTTCTTT.

Note on this clone: This probably arose from a read error, given a far larger clone one base away. The chain couples TRDV2 to TRDJ3; D is perhaps TRDD3 (6 bases). TCRdb carries no J gene annotation; the J gene was assigned here by matching the DNA with germline. Trimming removed 2 bases from V and 0 bases from J, with 19 bases in between. The CDR3 is 20 residues long. Germline V gene lookup returns CDR1 GEAIGNYY and CDR2 EKD. CDR3 loop: CACDRLRGCPSSWDTRQMFF. The CDR3 DNA is TGTGCCTGTGACAGACTTAGGGGATGCCCAAGCTCCTGGGACACCCGACAGATGTTTTTC.

The chain couples TRDV2 to TRDJ1; weak D call: TRDD3 (6 bases). No J gene is reported in TCRdb; it was inferred here by comparing the DNA with germline. CDR3 length: 13 amino acids. With 3 bases removed from V and 0 bases from J, the gap between germline ends came to 7 bases. Germline V gene data show CDR1 as GEAIGNYY and CDR2 as EKD. CDR3 loop: CACDWGYTDKLIF. The DNA of the CDR3 is TGTGCCTGTGACTGGGGGTACACCGATAAACTCATCTTT.

For this clone: The protein that TCRdb holds for this DNA derives from a much larger clone and differs from the translated DNA at residue 4, which likely indicates a read error; the protein shown here is translated from the DNA. V is TRDV2 and J is TRDJ2; D possibly corresponds to TRDD3 (5 bases). TCRdb lists no J gene, so it was determined here by aligning the DNA to germline. This CDR3 is built from 14 residues. The V and J ends lost 6 bases and 4 bases respectively, with 14 bases between them. The germline CDR1 and CDR2 sequences are GEAIGNYY and EKD. In nucleotides, the CDR3 is TGTGCCTGTAACAGGCTGGGCGGGACAGCACAACTCTTCTTT. Amino acid sequence: CACNRLGGTAQLFF.

There are a few counts of this clone. A far larger clone is only one base removed, so a read error is likely. The V and J genes are TRDV2 and TRDJ3; 10 nucleotides match TRDD3. J was trimmed by 1 base and V by 0 bases; bases with no gene match: 2. CDR1 GEAIGNYY and CDR2 EKD come from the germline V gene. CDR3 length equals 18 residues. The CDR3 reads CACDTVLGDSWDTRQMFF. DNA for the CDR3: TGTGCCTGTGACACCGTACTGGGGGATTCCTGGGACACCCGACAGATGTTTTTC.

On this clone: A far larger clone is off by one base, so a read error is likely. V and J are TRDV2 and TRDJ3, with TRDD3 matching over 8 bases. The J gene was not available in TCRdb and was assigned here by matching the DNA to germline segments. CDR3 length equals 18 residues. Germline loops: CDR1 GEAIGNYY, CDR2 EKD. CDR3 DNA sequence: TGTGCCTGTGACAGTGTACTGGGGGGCTCCTTGGACACCCGACAGATGTTTTTC. It specifies CACDSVLGGSLDTRQMFF.